This TCR beta chain stems from a study of T-cell memory formation after mild COVID-19. General study points: For contracting clones, CD4+ ones sat mainly in CM and EM, CD8+ in EMRA.

A 5'RACE reaction primed in the constant segment made cDNA libraries of TCR alpha and TCR beta, and these carried sample barcodes and UMIs. TCRdb re-called the 5' RACE reads with MiXCR, one entry per CDR3 protein. The repertoire holds about 150,000 distinct CDR3 sequences, less than 25% seen once, with roughly a quarter in the top ten. This clonotype was counted between two and nine times. Its antigen is undetermined. The receptor's source is an adult woman who had mild COVID-19 (a few samples of this study predate the infection). Cell type and time point are not known. The material sequenced was PBMCs or a T cell subset sorted from them (not recorded which).

The CDR3 region has the DNA TGTGCCACCAGCAGAGATGTAGGGGGGGGTGAAGCTTTCTTT. As protein: CATSRDVGGGEAFF. This chain links TRBV15 with TRBJ1-1, with a tentative D call TRBD1 (6 bases). The V gene's germline CDR1 is LNHNV and CDR2 YYDKDF (reference sequence). V shed 0 bases and J shed 7 bases, with 12 bases lying between them. The CDR3 totals 14 residues.